A single sample is the source of the 29 T cell receptor beta chains below, sequenced in a study of blood T cell repertoires in COVID-19. TCRdb keeps only in-frame clones here, not all; method: immunoSEQ multiplex PCR. This table has 300,000 to 400,000 clones, around 89% appearing once. The source material was PBMCs or T cells enriched from blood (not recorded which). The receptors here all came from a man between 18 and 35 years old who had recovered from COVID-19.

This chain joins TRBV7-9 and TRBJ1-6; the D gene is possibly TRBD1 (5 bases). CDR3 length equals 15 residues. Germline CDR1 and CDR2: SEHNR and FQNEAQ (reference sequence). The V end lost 5 bases, the J end lost 4 bases, and 12 bases lay between the germline ends. The CDR3 coding sequence is TGTGCCAGCAGCCGGCAGACAGATTATAATTCACCCCTCCACTTT. As protein: CASSRQTDYNSPLHF.

V and J are TRBV9 and TRBJ2-1; tentatively, D is TRBD1 (5 bases). The CDR3 extends over 13 amino acids. V was shortened by 0 bases and J by 7 bases, with 8 bases between the two germline ends. The germline gives CDR1 SGDLS, CDR2 YYNGEE. CDR3 in DNA: TGTGCCAGCAGCGTAGGACAGATAAATGAGCAGTTCTTC. Protein product: CASSVGQINEQFF. The full variable domain, its missing parts supplied by reference TRBV9 and TRBJ2-1, is DSGVTQTPKHLITATGQRVTLRCSPRSGDLSVYWYQQSLDQGLQFLIQYYNGEERAKGNILERFSAQQFPDLHSELNLSSLELGDSALYFCASSVGQINEQFFGPGTRLTVL.

The chain couples TRBV15 to TRBJ2-2, with D possibly being TRBD2 (6 bases). Trimming pared 8 bases from V and 4 bases from J, leaving 17 bases between. This CDR3 is built from 15 residues. Germline V gives CDR1 LNHNV, CDR2 YYDKDF (reference sequence). The CDR3 DNA reads TGTGCCACCGGCCGGTCGGGGGTCGGCACCGGGGAGCTGTTTTTT. It encodes CATGRSGVGTGELFF.

This chain uses TRBV29-1 with TRBJ1-2, with D tentatively TRBD1 (5 bases). Trimming took 3 bases from V and 8 from J, leaving 16 bases between them. This CDR3 spans 13 amino acids. Germline assignment: CDR1 SQVTM and CDR2 ANQGSEA. The CDR3 spells CSVERWGLGGYTF. For the CDR3, the DNA is TGCAGCGTTGAGAGGTGGGGCTTAGGAGGCTACACCTTC.

The V call is TRBV12-3 or TRBV12-4, the J call TRBJ2-1; possible D gene TRBD2, 6 bases. The CDR3 runs to 13 residues. Trimming removed 5 bases at V and 4 bases at J, with 9 bases between. The CDR3 is CASSRDFYNEQFF. For the CDR3, the DNA is TGTGCCAGCAGTCGGGACTTTTACAATGAGCAGTTCTTC.

The chain uses TRBV18 and TRBJ1-2, with 9 bases aligning to TRBD1. This CDR3 comprises 15 residues. The V gene end was trimmed by 4 bases and the J gene end by 5 bases; junction bases not matched to a gene: 8. Germline lookup yields CDR1 KGHSH and CDR2 LQKENI. The CDR3 DNA reads TGTGCCAGCTCACGGGACAGGGAGGATCCTTATGGCTACACCTTC. Protein sequence: CASSRDREDPYGYTF.

This clone appeared once. Other DNA sequences in the sample encode the same CDR3. V is TRBV18 and J is TRBJ2-7, with D tentatively TRBD1 (6 bases). With 3 bases removed from V and 2 bases from J, the gap between germline ends came to 8 bases. The CDR3 has 13 residues. Germline loops: CDR1 KGHSH, CDR2 LQKENI. The CDR3: CASSPDSPYEQYF. CDR3 DNA sequence: TGTGCCAGCTCACCGGACAGTCCCTACGAGCAGTACTTC.

The chain joins TRBV2 to TRBJ2-5; 15 bases align to TRBD2. Trimming removed 6 bases from V and 0 bases from J; junction bases left unmatched: 11. CDR3 size: 19 residues. The germline V gene encodes CDR1 SNHLY and CDR2 FYNNEI. The CDR3 DNA follows: TGTGCCAGCAGCGCGGGACTAGCGGGGGGAAATACGTACCAAGAGACCCAGTACTTC. Its translation: CASSAGLAGGNTYQETQYF.

The chain is built from TRBV30 and TRBJ2-2; no clear D. CDR1 GTSNPN and CDR2 SVGIG come from the germline V gene (reference sequence). The V gene lost 0 bases and the J gene lost 6 bases, with 8 bases spanning the gap. The CDR3 covers 13 residues. CDR3: CAWSVGVAGELFF. In nucleotides, the CDR3 is TGTGCCTGGAGTGTAGGAGTAGCCGGGGAGCTGTTTTTT.

This rearrangement joins TRBV11-1 to TRBJ2-1; 7 nucleotides match TRBD2. V shed 1 base, J shed 4 bases, and the junction held 4 bases outside the gene matches. Germline V gene data show CDR1 as SGHAT and CDR2 as FQDESV (reference sequence). The CDR3 sequence is 15 residues long. In nucleotides, the CDR3 is TGTGCCAGCAGCTTAGGCGGGGGAATATACAATGAGCAGTTCTTC. Protein sequence: CASSLGGGIYNEQFF.

V usage is TRBV3-1 (or the pseudogene TRBV3-2) and J usage is TRBJ1-5; no firm D call. The CDR3 length is 13 residues. Trimming left V 3 bases short and J 8 bases short, with 11 bases between. Looked up from germline, CDR1 is LGHDT and CDR2 is YNNKEL (reference sequence). CDR3 in DNA: TGTGCCAGCAGCCAGTTCGGGAGCAAGCCCCAGCATTTT. The encoded protein is CASSQFGSKPQHF.

This clone was observed a single time. The rearrangement joins TRBV6-6 to TRBJ1-1; no definite D call. The CDR3 is made up of 14 amino acids. The V end lost 4 bases, the J end lost 0 bases, and 9 bases lay between the germline ends. Looked up from germline, CDR1 is MNHNY and CDR2 is SVGAGI (reference sequence). The CDR3 is CASSFAELNTEAFF. The CDR3 DNA sequence: TGTGCCAGCAGTTTTGCGGAACTGAACACTGAAGCTTTCTTT.

The gene calls are TRBV19 and TRBJ1-5, with no clear D. Between the trimmed V and J ends, which lost 1 base and 6 bases, there was a span of 7 bases. The CDR3 length is 13 residues. From germline, CDR1 is LNHDA and CDR2 SQIVND (reference sequence). The DNA of the CDR3 is TGTGCCAGTAGTATAGCTGGAGTTCAGCCCCAGCATTTT. This gives the protein CASSIAGVQPQHF.

The chain joins TRBV7-9 to TRBJ2-7; the D is unclear. This CDR3 has 14 residues. The V end was cut by 2 bases, the J end by 3 bases, with 11 bases between. Germline lookup yields CDR1 SEHNR and CDR2 FQNEAQ (reference sequence). DNA for the CDR3: TGTGCCAGCAGCTTAATTTCTGGCTTCTACGAGCAGTACTTC. Translated, it gives CASSLISGFYEQYF.

This clone was seen more than once but under ten times. The chain combines TRBV9 with TRBJ1-2, with D possibly matching TRBD1 (6 bases). Trimming pared 4 bases from V and 3 bases from J, leaving 16 bases between. The germline CDR1 and CDR2 sequences are SGDLS and YYNGEE. This CDR3 has 15 amino acids. The CDR3 coding sequence is TGTGCCAGCAGCCCAACGTACAGGGCGGACTATGGCTACACCTTC. Translating it yields CASSPTYRADYGYTF. The full variable domain, completed using reference TRBV9 and TRBJ1-2, is DSGVTQTPKHLITATGQRVTLRCSPRSGDLSVYWYQQSLDQGLQFLIQYYNGEERAKGNILERFSAQQFPDLHSELNLSSLELGDSALYFCASSPTYRADYGYTFGSGTRLTVV.

To note about this clone: Other nucleotide sequences in the sample specify the same CDR3. The chain links TRBV10-3 to TRBJ1-2, with a possible D match to TRBD1 (5 bases). There are 13 residues in the CDR3. V was cut by 0 bases and J by 8 bases, with 10 bases left in between. Germline CDR1 ENHRY, CDR2 SYGVKD. The CDR3 nucleotides read TGTGCCATCAGTGAGTCCGGGCAGGGCGGCTACACCTTC. Translated: CAISESGQGGYTF.

The CDR3 sequence is CASSPRTGELFF. The CDR3 coding sequence is TGTGCCAGCAGCCCCCGCACCGGGGAGCTGTTTTTT. The genes are TRBV6-5 and TRBJ2-2; D unresolved. This CDR3 is built from 12 residues. Germline V gives CDR1 MNHEY, CDR2 SVGAGI. The V gene lost 6 bases and the J gene lost 4 bases, with 6 bases spanning the gap.

Worth noting for this clone: Other DNA sequences in the sample encode the same CDR3. The V call is TRBV5-1, the J call TRBJ2-5; D is unclear. The germline V gene encodes CDR1 SGHRS and CDR2 YFSETQ. This CDR3 comprises 11 residues. The V end was cut by 2 bases, the J end by 3 bases, with 2 bases between. The CDR3 is CASSFKETQYF. The DNA for the CDR3 is TGCGCCAGCAGCTTCAAAGAGACCCAGTACTTC.

The J gene is TRBJ1-6, the V gene TRBV5-1; 7 bases match TRBD1. The junction had 13 bases not matched to a gene; V was cut back by 1 base and J by 9 bases. CDR1 and CDR2 from the germline V gene are SGHRS and YFSETQ. The CDR3 is made up of 17 amino acids. CDR3 amino acids: CASSLTSRRTGTSPLHF. Here the CDR3 DNA reads TGCGCCAGCAGCTTGACCTCGAGGAGGACAGGTACTTCACCCCTCCACTTT. Complete variable domain (other parts from reference TRBV5-1 and TRBJ1-6): KAGVTQTPRYLIKTRGQQVTLSCSPISGHRSVSWYQQTPGQGLQFLFEYFSETQRNKGNFPGRFSGRQFSNSRSEMNVSTLELGDSALYLCASSLTSRRTGTSPLHFGNGTRLTVT.

This chain links TRBV7-2 with TRBJ1-5; 10 bases agree with TRBD1. Germline V gives CDR1 SGHTA, CDR2 FQGNSA. The trim removed 5 bases at V and 6 bases at J, leaving 4 bases unmatched. The CDR3 is 14 amino acids. The CDR3 here is CASSPRTGGQPQHF. The CDR3 DNA follows: TGTGCCAGCAGCCCCAGGACAGGGGGTCAGCCCCAGCATTTT. Looking up the rest from reference TRBV7-2 and TRBJ1-5 gives the full variable domain: GAGVSQSPSNKVTEKGKDVELRCDPISGHTALYWYRQSLGQGLEFLIYFQGNSAPDKSGLPSDRFSAERTGGSVSTLTIQRTQQEDSAVYLCASSPRTGGQPQHFGDGTRLSIL.

This chain links TRBV11-2 with TRBJ1-2; D is unresolved. V was clipped by 4 bases and J by 7 bases, with 13 bases between them. CDR1 and CDR2 (germline): SGHAT, FQNNGV. The CDR3 spans 13 residues. The CDR3 DNA reads as TGTGCCAGCAGCTCATTACTATTTGGTGGCTACACCTTC. Its translation is CASSSLLFGGYTF.

The CDR3 DNA is TGCGCCAGCAGCTCCGACAACCCCCAAGAGACCCAGTACTTC. Its protein product is CASSSDNPQETQYF. The chain recombines TRBV5-1 with TRBJ2-5; D gene ambiguous. Germline CDR1 SGHRS, CDR2 YFSETQ. The CDR3 length is 14 residues. V lost 3 bases and J lost 1, with 10 bases in between.

J is TRBJ2-1 and V is TRBV9, with 8 bases fitting TRBD1. Germline-derived CDR1 and CDR2 are SGDLS and YYNGEE. The CDR3 is 14 amino acids. J gave up 2 bases and V 3 bases, and 1 base lay outside the gene matches. Here the CDR3 reads CASSAGQAYNEQFF. For the CDR3, the DNA is TGTGCCAGCAGCGCGGGACAGGCCTACAATGAGCAGTTCTTC.

V gene TRBV19 combines with J gene TRBJ2-3; TRBD1 is a possible D gene (6 bases). Trimming left V 9 bases short and J 5 bases short, with 15 bases between. Germline values: CDR1 LNHDA, CDR2 SQIVND (reference sequence). The length of the CDR3 is 13 residues. The CDR3 reads CASGRGALDTQYF. The CDR3 DNA follows: TGTGCCAGCGGCAGGGGTGCTTTAGATACGCAGTATTTT.

The genes are TRBV3-1 (or the pseudogene TRBV3-2) and TRBJ2-7; D is undetermined. The CDR3 spans 14 residues. V was pared by 3 bases and J by 0 bases, with 9 bases between. Germline V gene data show CDR1 as LGHDT and CDR2 as YNNKEL (reference sequence). CDR3 region: CASSQNSRSYEQYF. The CDR3 DNA follows: TGTGCCAGCAGCCAGAACAGTCGCTCCTACGAGCAGTACTTC.

This clone was observed a handful of times. V usage is TRBV2 and J usage is TRBJ1-2; TRBD1 matches at 8 bases. The CDR3 length is 15 residues. The germline V gene encodes CDR1 SNHLY and CDR2 FYNNEI. V was pared by 4 bases and J by 6 bases, with 10 bases of the junction left unmatched. The CDR3 here is CASSAGTGEGNGYTF. CDR3 coding DNA: TGTGCCAGCAGTGCCGGGACAGGAGAAGGGAATGGCTACACCTTC. The full variable domain, completed using reference TRBV2 and TRBJ1-2, is EPEVTQTPSHQVTQMGQEVILRCVPISNHLYFYWYRQILGQKVEFLVSFYNNEISEKSEIFDDQFSVERPDGSNFTLKIRSTKLEDSAMYFCASSAGTGEGNGYTFGSGTRLTVV.

The chain couples TRBV28 to TRBJ2-2, with 8 bases matching TRBD1. Germline trimming cut 6 bases from V and 4 bases from J; bases unmatched to any gene: 4. Germline CDR1 and CDR2: MDHEN and SYDVKM. CDR3 length equals 14 residues. In DNA, the CDR3 is TGTGCCAGCAGCCCCAGGGGGCCCACCGGGGAGCTGTTTTTT. It encodes CASSPRGPTGELFF. Complete variable domain (other parts from reference TRBV28 and TRBJ2-2): DVKVTQSSRYLVKRTGEKVFLECVQDMDHENMFWYRQDPGLGLRLIYFSYDVKMKEKGDIPEGYSVSREKKERFSLILESASTNQTSMYLCASSPRGPTGELFFGEGSRLTVL.

This chain joins TRBV5-1 and TRBJ2-5; D call uncertain. Germline lookup yields CDR1 SGHRS and CDR2 YFSETQ. The CDR3 length is 15 residues. V gave up 0 bases and J gave up 2 bases, with 11 bases separating them. CDR3 nucleotides: TGCGCCAGCAGCTTGGCCGTCGCAGGACAAGAGACCCAGTACTTC. Its translation: CASSLAVAGQETQYF.

CDR3 residues: CASSYMGSSYEQYF. Here the CDR3 DNA reads TGTGCCAGCAGTTATATGGGGAGCTCCTACGAGCAGTACTTC. The V gene is TRBV6-2 or TRBV6-3, the J gene TRBJ2-7; D may be TRBD2 (5 bases). The germline CDR1 and CDR2 sequences are MNHEY and SVGEGT. The V end was cut by 3 bases, the J end by 0 bases, with 9 bases between. There are 14 residues in the CDR3.